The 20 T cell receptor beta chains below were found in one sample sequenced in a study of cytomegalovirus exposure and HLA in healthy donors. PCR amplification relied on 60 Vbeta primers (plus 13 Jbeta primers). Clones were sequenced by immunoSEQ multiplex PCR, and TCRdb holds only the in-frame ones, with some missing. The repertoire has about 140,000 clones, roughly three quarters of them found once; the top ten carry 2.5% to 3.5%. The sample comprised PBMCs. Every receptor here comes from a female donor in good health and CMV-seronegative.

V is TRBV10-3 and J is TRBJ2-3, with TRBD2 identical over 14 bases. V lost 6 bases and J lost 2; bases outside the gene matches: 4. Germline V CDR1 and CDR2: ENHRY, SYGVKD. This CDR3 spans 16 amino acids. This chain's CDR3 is CAIRGLAGASTDTQYF. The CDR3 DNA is TGTGCCATCAGGGGACTAGCGGGGGCCTCCACAGATACGCAGTATTTT.

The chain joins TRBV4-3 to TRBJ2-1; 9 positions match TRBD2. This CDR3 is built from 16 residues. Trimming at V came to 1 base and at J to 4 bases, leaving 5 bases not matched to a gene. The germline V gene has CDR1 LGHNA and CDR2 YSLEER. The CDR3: CASSQVLAGWYNEQFF. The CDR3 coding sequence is TGCGCCAGCAGCCAAGTGCTAGCGGGGTGGTACAATGAGCAGTTCTTC.

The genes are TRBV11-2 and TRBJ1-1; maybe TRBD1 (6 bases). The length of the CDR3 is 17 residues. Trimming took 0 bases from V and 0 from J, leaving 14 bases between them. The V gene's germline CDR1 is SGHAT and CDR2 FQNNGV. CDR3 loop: CASSLDLPGEVNTEAFF. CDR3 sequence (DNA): TGTGCCAGCAGCTTAGATTTACCAGGGGAAGTGAACACTGAAGCTTTCTTT.

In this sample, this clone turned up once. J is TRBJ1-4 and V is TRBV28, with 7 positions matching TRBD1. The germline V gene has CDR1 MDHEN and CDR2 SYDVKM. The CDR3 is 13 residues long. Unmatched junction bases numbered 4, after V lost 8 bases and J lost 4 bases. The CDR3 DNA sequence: TGTGCCAGCCTGGGACAGCTTAATGAAAAACTGTTTTTT. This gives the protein CASLGQLNEKLFF.

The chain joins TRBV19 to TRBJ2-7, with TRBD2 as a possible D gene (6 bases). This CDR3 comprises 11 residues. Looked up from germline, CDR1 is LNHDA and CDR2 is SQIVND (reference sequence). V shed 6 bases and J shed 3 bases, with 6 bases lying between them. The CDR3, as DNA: TGTGCCAGTAGGGGGGGCTACGAGCAGTACTTC. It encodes CASRGGYEQYF.

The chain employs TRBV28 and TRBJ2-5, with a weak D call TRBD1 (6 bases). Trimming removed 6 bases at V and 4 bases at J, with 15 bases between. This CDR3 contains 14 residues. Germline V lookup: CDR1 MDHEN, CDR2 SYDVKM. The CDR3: CASRGALPPETQYF. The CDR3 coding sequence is TGTGCCAGCAGGGGGGCCCTCCCCCCAGAGACCCAGTACTTC.

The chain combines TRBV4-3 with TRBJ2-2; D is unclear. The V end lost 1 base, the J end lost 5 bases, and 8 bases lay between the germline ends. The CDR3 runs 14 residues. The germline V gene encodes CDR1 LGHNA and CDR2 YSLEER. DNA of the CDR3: TGCGCCAGCAGCCAAGGTCCAGCGACCGGGGAGCTGTTTTTT. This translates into CASSQGPATGELFF.

CDR3 coding DNA: TGTGCCAGCAGCCGGACTAGCCTTGAGCAGTTCTTC. Protein: CASSRTSLEQFF. The gene calls are TRBV7-8 and TRBJ2-1, with TRBD2 matching 8 bases. Looked up from germline, CDR1 is SGHVS and CDR2 is FQNEAQ. CDR3 length equals 12 residues. Trimming cost V 5 bases and J 9 bases; bases outside gene matches: 3. Full variable domain (rest looked up from reference TRBV7-8 and TRBJ2-1): GAGVSQSPRYKVAKRGQDVALRCDPISGHVSLFWYQQALGQGPEFLTYFQNEAQLDKSGLPSDRFFAERPEGSVSTLKIQRTQQEDSAVYLCASSRTSLEQFFGPGTRLTVL.

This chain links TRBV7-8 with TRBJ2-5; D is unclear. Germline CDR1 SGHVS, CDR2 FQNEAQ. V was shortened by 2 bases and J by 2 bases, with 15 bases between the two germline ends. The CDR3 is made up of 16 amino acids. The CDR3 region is CASSLLQTLRQETQYF. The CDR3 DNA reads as TGTGCCAGCAGCTTACTACAGACCCTTAGACAAGAGACCCAGTACTTC.

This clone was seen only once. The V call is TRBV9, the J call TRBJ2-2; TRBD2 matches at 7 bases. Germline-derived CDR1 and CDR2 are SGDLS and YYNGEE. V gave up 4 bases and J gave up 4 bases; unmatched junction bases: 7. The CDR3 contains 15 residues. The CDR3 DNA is TGTGCCAGCAGCTTCCGAGCGGGGACCACCGGGGAGCTGTTTTTT. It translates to CASSFRAGTTGELFF.

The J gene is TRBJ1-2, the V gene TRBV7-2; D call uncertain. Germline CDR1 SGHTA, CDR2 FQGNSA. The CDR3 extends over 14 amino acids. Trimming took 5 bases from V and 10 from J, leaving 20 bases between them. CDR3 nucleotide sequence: TGTGCCAGCAGCCTAAGGCTGCAGGCCCGATTCTACACCTTC. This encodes CASSLRLQARFYTF.

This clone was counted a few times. CDR3 residues: CASSKAGDIYQPQHF. CDR3 DNA sequence: TGTGCCAGCAGCAAAGCAGGGGACATTTATCAGCCCCAGCATTTT. The V gene is TRBV21-1, the J gene TRBJ1-5; TRBD1 was called by the table and not checked on the DNA. TRBV21-1 is flagged as a pseudogene. The CDR3 loop spans 15 amino acids.

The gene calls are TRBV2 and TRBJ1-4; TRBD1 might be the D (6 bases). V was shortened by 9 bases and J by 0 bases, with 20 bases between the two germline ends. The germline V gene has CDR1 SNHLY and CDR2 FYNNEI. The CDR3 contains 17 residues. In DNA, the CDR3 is TGTGCCAGGGAAGACAGGTCAAGAGGAACAACTAATGAAAAACTGTTTTTT. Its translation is CAREDRSRGTTNEKLFF.

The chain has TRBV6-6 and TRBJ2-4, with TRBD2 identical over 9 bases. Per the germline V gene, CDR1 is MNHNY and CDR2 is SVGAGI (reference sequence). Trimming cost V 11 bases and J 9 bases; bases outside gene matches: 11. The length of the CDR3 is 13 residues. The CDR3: CASSGAEARIQYF. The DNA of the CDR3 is TGTGCCTCTAGCGGGGCAGAGGCGCGCATTCAGTACTTC.

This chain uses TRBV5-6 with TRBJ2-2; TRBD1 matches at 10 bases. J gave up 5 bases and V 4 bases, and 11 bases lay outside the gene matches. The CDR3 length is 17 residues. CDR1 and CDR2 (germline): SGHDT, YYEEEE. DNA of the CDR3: TGTGCCAGCAGCCAACCAACCGGGACAGGGGTGACCGGGGAGCTGTTTTTT. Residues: CASSQPTGTGVTGELFF.

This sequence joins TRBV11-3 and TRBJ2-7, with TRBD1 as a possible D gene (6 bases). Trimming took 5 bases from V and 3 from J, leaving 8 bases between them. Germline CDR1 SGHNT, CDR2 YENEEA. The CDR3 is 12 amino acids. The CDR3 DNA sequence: TGTGCCAGCAGCGAACAGGGCTACGAGCAGTACTTC. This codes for CASSEQGYEQYF.

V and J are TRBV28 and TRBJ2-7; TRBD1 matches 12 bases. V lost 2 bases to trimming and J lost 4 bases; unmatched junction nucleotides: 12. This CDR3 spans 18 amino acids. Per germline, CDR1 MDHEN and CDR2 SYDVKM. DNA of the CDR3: TGTGCCAGCAGTTTAAATTGGGACAGGGGGCGAAGTCTTTACGAGCAGTACTTC. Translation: CASSLNWDRGRSLYEQYF.

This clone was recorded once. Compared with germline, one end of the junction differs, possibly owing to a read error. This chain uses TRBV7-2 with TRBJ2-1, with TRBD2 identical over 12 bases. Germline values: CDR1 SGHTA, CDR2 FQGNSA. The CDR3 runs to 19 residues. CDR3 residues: CASSFSGLAGPSSDNEQFF. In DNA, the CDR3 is TGTGCCAGCAGCTTTAGCGGACTAGCGGGACCCTCCTCCGACAATGAGCAGTTCTTC.

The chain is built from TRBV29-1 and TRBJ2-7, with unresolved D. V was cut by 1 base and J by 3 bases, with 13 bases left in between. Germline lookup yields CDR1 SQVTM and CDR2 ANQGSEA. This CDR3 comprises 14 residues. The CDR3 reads CSVEVRQRYYEQYF. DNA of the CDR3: TGCAGCGTTGAAGTCAGACAAAGGTACTACGAGCAGTACTTC.

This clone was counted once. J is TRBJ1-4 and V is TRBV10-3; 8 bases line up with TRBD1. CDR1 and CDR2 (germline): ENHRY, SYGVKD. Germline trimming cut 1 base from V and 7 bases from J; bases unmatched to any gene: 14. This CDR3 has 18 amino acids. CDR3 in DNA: TGTGCCATCAGTGAGTACACCCGTAGGACAGGGAGCGGTGAAAAACTGTTTTTT. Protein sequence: CAISEYTRRTGSGEKLFF.